The next 23 T cell receptor beta chains were all read from a single sample in a study of blood T cell repertoires in COVID-19. Profiled with immunoSEQ multiplex PCR; TCRdb holds only in-frame clones, not every one. The sample contains some 150,000 clones, 78% of which appear only once. Sequences were obtained from PBMCs or T cells enriched from blood (not recorded which). These receptors were taken from a woman between 45 and 60 years old who had recovered from COVID-19.

The chain combines TRBV14 with TRBJ1-4; tentative D call: TRBD1 (5 bases). The V end was cut by 0 bases, the J end by 8 bases, with 16 bases between. The CDR3 sequence is 16 residues long. Germline V gene lookup returns CDR1 SGHDN and CDR2 FVKESK. CDR3 residues: CASSQDGGVGIEKLFF. CDR3 DNA sequence: TGTGCCAGCAGCCAAGATGGAGGGGTCGGGATCGAAAAACTGTTTTTT.

This chain links TRBV11-2 with TRBJ1-3; weak D call: TRBD1 (5 bases). Germline V gene sequence: CDR1 SGHAT, CDR2 FQNNGV. CDR3 length: 15 amino acids. The V end lost 4 bases, the J end lost 3 bases, and 13 bases lay between the germline ends. The CDR3: CASSSDRLLGNTIYF. The CDR3 DNA reads TGTGCCAGCAGCTCTGACAGACTGCTTGGAAACACCATATATTTT.

The chain carries TRBV5-1 and TRBJ2-1, with D unclear. The CDR3 extends over 15 amino acids. The germline V gene has CDR1 SGHRS and CDR2 YFSETQ. The V and J ends lost 1 base and 2 bases respectively, with 10 bases between them. This CDR3 reads CASSLQRSAYNEQFF. The DNA for the CDR3 is TGCGCCAGCAGCTTGCAACGGTCGGCCTACAATGAGCAGTTCTTC.

V and J are TRBV19 and TRBJ1-4; TRBD1 matches 8 bases. The V gene's germline CDR1 is LNHDA and CDR2 SQIVND (reference sequence). The junction had 8 bases not matched to a gene; V was cut back by 5 bases and J by 0 bases. The CDR3 has 17 residues. The CDR3 nucleotides read TGTGCCAGTAGTGGGGGACAGGAGCTTGCAACTAATGAAAAACTGTTTTTT. It encodes CASSGGQELATNEKLFF.

CDR3 sequence: CASSRGTNSFGYTF. For the CDR3, the DNA is TGTGCCAGCAGTCGCGGGACTAATTCTTTTGGCTACACCTTC. V gene TRBV2 combines with J gene TRBJ1-2; maybe TRBD1 (5 bases). CDR1 SNHLY and CDR2 FYNNEI come from the germline V gene. V lost 5 bases and J 7 bases, leaving 17 bases between the germline ends. This CDR3 is 14 amino acids long.

The sample holds a few counts of this clone. This chain links TRBV4-1 with TRBJ1-5; 7 positions agree with TRBD1. The V segment lost 5 bases and the J segment 2 bases; nucleotides outside the gene matches: 3. Per the germline V gene, CDR1 is MGHRA and CDR2 is YSYEKL. CDR3 length: 14 residues. CDR3 sequence reads: CASSSGTGNQPQHF. Written as DNA, the CDR3 is TGCGCCAGCAGCTCCGGGACAGGCAATCAGCCCCAGCATTTT.

V is TRBV24-1 and J is TRBJ2-7; the match to TRBD1 covers 7 bases. The CDR3 runs to 13 residues. CDR1 KGHDR and CDR2 SFDVKD come from the germline V gene. Trimming cost V 9 bases and J 5 bases; bases outside gene matches: 9. The CDR3 nucleotides read TGTGCCACCTCCGGGACAGTTCTCGACGAGCAGTACTTC. Translating gives CATSGTVLDEQYF.

The rearrangement uses TRBV7-6 and TRBJ1-5, with D possibly TRBD1 on 5 matching bases. CDR1 and CDR2 from the germline V gene are SGHVS and FNYEAQ. Trimming cost V 2 bases and J 0 bases, with 20 bases left between them. The CDR3 is 19 residues long. Here the CDR3 reads CASSLFEAGWGDSNQPQHF. The CDR3 DNA follows: TGTGCCAGCAGCTTATTTGAGGCGGGTTGGGGGGATAGCAATCAGCCCCAGCATTTT.

DNA of the CDR3: TGTGCCACCAGCACGGGGGGGAGGACTGAAGCTTTCTTT. This gives the protein CATSTGGRTEAFF. V usage is TRBV15 and J usage is TRBJ1-1, with D perhaps TRBD1 (5 bases). The V gene's germline CDR1 is LNHNV and CDR2 YYDKDF (reference sequence). This CDR3 contains 13 residues. Deletions cut 4 bases from V and 5 bases from J, with 11 bases between.

This clone was counted many times. This chain joins TRBV27 and TRBJ2-5; 11 nucleotides match TRBD2. Per germline, CDR1 MNHEY and CDR2 SMNVEV (reference sequence). V was clipped by 5 bases and J by 0 bases; unmatched bases: 5. The CDR3 contains 16 residues. CDR3 nucleotides: TGTGCCAGCAGTGATTCTAGCGGGGGGAACCAAGAGACCCAGTACTTC. Amino acids: CASSDSSGGNQETQYF.

The chain links TRBV6-1 to TRBJ2-7; a weak D match, TRBD2 (5 bases). The CDR3 length is 13 residues. V lost 3 bases and J 3 bases, leaving 9 bases between the germline ends. CDR1 is MNHNS and CDR2 is SASEGT in the germline V gene. The DNA for the CDR3 is TGTGCCAGCAGTGACCCGGGAAGCTACGAGCAGTACTTC. Translated: CASSDPGSYEQYF.

The chain employs TRBV2 and TRBJ1-6; unclear D gene. Germline V CDR1 and CDR2: SNHLY, FYNNEI. CDR3 length equals 13 residues. V lost 3 bases, J lost 6 bases, and 6 bases lay in between. The CDR3 spells CASSDEVNSPLHF. The CDR3 DNA reads TGTGCCAGCAGTGACGAGGTTAATTCACCCCTCCACTTT.

This clone was seen a handful of times. J is TRBJ2-2 and V is TRBV5-5, with D tentatively TRBD1 (6 bases). Trimming shortened V by 0 bases and J by 6 bases, and 12 bases separated the two germline ends. The CDR3 totals 15 residues. Germline V lookup: CDR1 SGHKS, CDR2 YYEKEE (reference sequence). CDR3 in DNA: TGTGCCAGCAGCTTGGCCCCAAGGGGGTCCGGGGAGCTGTTTTTT. It codes for CASSLAPRGSGELFF. The variable domain in full, completed from reference TRBV5-5 and TRBJ2-2, reads DAGVTQSPTHLIKTRGQQVTLRCSPISGHKSVSWYQQVLGQGPQFIFQYYEKEERGRGNFPDRFSARQFPNYSSELNVNALLLGDSALYLCASSLAPRGSGELFFGEGSRLTVL.

This clone was seen only a few times. The chain joins TRBV19 to TRBJ1-2; D unresolved. V was cut by 6 bases and J by 1 base, with 6 bases left in between. Germline V lookup: CDR1 LNHDA, CDR2 SQIVND (reference sequence). The CDR3 has 12 residues. For the CDR3, the DNA is TGTGCCAGTAGGGACTTTAACTATGGCTACACCTTC. Its translation is CASRDFNYGYTF.

The chain links TRBV18 to TRBJ1-5, with TRBD1 matching over 9 bases. J was trimmed by 6 bases and V by 3 bases; bases with no gene match: 6. Germline values: CDR1 KGHSH, CDR2 LQKENI. This CDR3 comprises 15 residues. The CDR3 DNA is TGTGCCAGCTCACCGGGGACAGGGAGGGTTCAGCCCCAGCATTTT. This sequence encodes CASSPGTGRVQPQHF.

V gene TRBV18 combines with J gene TRBJ2-1; TRBD1 agrees at 8 bases. The trim removed 6 bases at V and 7 bases at J, leaving 11 bases unmatched. The CDR3 contains 15 residues. Germline loops: CDR1 KGHSH, CDR2 LQKENI. DNA of the CDR3: TGTGCCAGCTCCATAAGAGGACAGGGCCGTAATGAGCAGTTCTTC. It is translated as CASSIRGQGRNEQFF.

This clone was counted a few times. V and J are TRBV7-6 and TRBJ2-7, with D possibly matching TRBD1 (5 bases). Trimming took off 8 bases at V and 0 bases at J, with 8 bases between the two ends. The CDR3 has 12 amino acids. Germline CDR1 reads SGHVS; CDR2 reads FNYEAQ. The CDR3 region has the DNA TGTGCCAGCCAGGGCAGCTCCTACGAGCAGTACTTC. Translated, it gives CASQGSSYEQYF.

This chain connects TRBV5-5 to TRBJ2-2, with 14 bases aligning to TRBD2. The CDR3 is made up of 17 amino acids. In germline, CDR1 is SGHKS, CDR2 YYEKEE (reference sequence). V shed 1 base, J shed 5 bases, and the junction held 4 bases outside the gene matches. Written as DNA, the CDR3 is TGTGCCAGCAGCTTGTCGGGGACTAGCGGGGGAACCGGGGAGCTGTTTTTT. This translates into CASSLSGTSGGTGELFF. Using reference TRBV5-5 and TRBJ2-2 for the parts outside the CDR3, the full variable domain is DAGVTQSPTHLIKTRGQQVTLRCSPISGHKSVSWYQQVLGQGPQFIFQYYEKEERGRGNFPDRFSARQFPNYSSELNVNALLLGDSALYLCASSLSGTSGGTGELFFGEGSRLTVL.

This clone was seen many times. This chain connects TRBV5-1 to TRBJ1-6; tentatively, D is TRBD1 (5 bases). Per the germline V gene, CDR1 is SGHRS and CDR2 is YFSETQ. The ends were cut back, 0 bases at V and 8 bases at J, with 6 bases in the middle. This CDR3 region has 13 residues. This chain's CDR3 is CASSLARDSPLHF. DNA of the CDR3: TGCGCCAGCAGCTTGGCCAGGGATTCACCCCTCCACTTT. The full variable domain, rest sourced from reference TRBV5-1 and TRBJ1-6, is KAGVTQTPRYLIKTRGQQVTLSCSPISGHRSVSWYQQTPGQGLQFLFEYFSETQRNKGNFPGRFSGRQFSNSRSEMNVSTLELGDSALYLCASSLARDSPLHFGNGTRLTVT.

The chain combines TRBV6-1 with TRBJ1-3; no definite D call. Germline-derived CDR1 and CDR2 are MNHNS and SASEGT. V shed 2 bases and J shed 4 bases, with 24 bases lying between them. The CDR3 sequence is 19 residues long. The CDR3 nucleotides are TGTGCCAGCAGTGAATACCAGGCCCACCGGGATATGGTAGGAAACACCATATATTTT. Translating it yields CASSEYQAHRDMVGNTIYF.

The genes are TRBV25-1 and TRBJ1-5; D is uncertain. The CDR3 loop spans 14 amino acids. CDR1 is MGHDK, CDR2 SYGVNS, per germline. V lost 4 bases to trimming and J lost 3 bases, with 10 bases between them. The CDR3 region has the DNA TGTGCCAGCAGTGGAGAACAGCACAATCAGCCCCAGCATTTT. It translates to CASSGEQHNQPQHF.

The V and J genes are TRBV11-2 and TRBJ1-5; possibly TRBD1 for D (6 bases). V lost 5 bases and J 6 bases, leaving 11 bases between the germline ends. Germline CDR1 is SGHAT and CDR2 is FQNNGV. The CDR3 totals 13 residues. The CDR3 DNA follows: TGTGCCAGCAGCCCAGAAGGGGGTCAGCCCCAGCATTTT. This translates into CASSPEGGQPQHF.

The chain couples TRBV5-4 to TRBJ2-1, with D perhaps matching TRBD2 (7 bases). The CDR3 totals 16 residues. Trimming left V 0 bases short and J 8 bases short, with 18 bases between. From germline, CDR1 is SGHNT and CDR2 YYREEE (reference sequence). The CDR3 DNA reads as TGTGCCAGCAGCTTGGCCGGTGGGGGGGCCCTAGATGAGCAGTTCTTC. This encodes CASSLAGGGALDEQFF.